Listed below are T cell receptor beta chains from one sample, sequenced in a study of T-cell reconstitution after alpha-beta-depleted transplantation in children. MiXCR, run by TCRdb on the PCR reads, gives a single entry per CDR3 protein. The top ten clones hold roughly 5.1% of a sample with about 420,000 distinct CDR3 sequences, approximately 10% of them seen once. This specimen was PBMCs from the stem cell graft donor, taken from the stem cell graft. The receptors derive from a human donor who donated a stem cell graft to a child with acute myeloid leukemia. Both conserved end residues are part of each CDR3. A D gene is named only where the DNA matches it firmly. The size field is filled for only some rows; it gives once, few, many or a size class.

d_gene	v_gene	abundance	j_gene	CDR3aa	CDR3nt
-	TRBV29-1	-	TRBJ1-2	CSVEDHQGNYGYTF	TGCAGCGTTGAAGATCATCAGGGAAACTATGGCTACACCTTC
TRBD2	TRBV6-2/TRBV6-3	many	TRBJ2-3	CASRLAGGDTQYF	TGTGCCAGCAGGCTAGCGGGAGGGGATACGCAGTATTTT
-	TRBV15	many	TRBJ2-1	CATSTGTEAYNEQFF	TGTGCCACCAGCACCGGGACGGAAGCCTACAATGAGCAGTTCTTC
-	TRBV5-1	many	TRBJ1-1	CASSLRGGLSPNTEAFF	TGCGCCAGCAGCCTGAGGGGGGGTCTCTCCCCGAACACTGAAGCTTTCTTT
TRBD2	TRBV12-3/TRBV12-4	once	TRBJ2-5	CASSIGGAQETQYF	TGTGCCAGCAGTATCGGGGGGGCGCAGGAGACCCAGTACTTC
-	TRBV29-1	medium-sized	TRBJ1-5	CSTSTQGQPQHF	TGCAGCACATCGACCCAGGGTCAGCCCCAGCATTTT
TRBD2	TRBV6-2/TRBV6-3	-	TRBJ2-1	CASRPGLAGGLRDEQFF	TGTGCCAGCAGACCTGGACTAGCGGGGGGGCTAAGGGATGAGCAGTTCTTC
TRBD1	TRBV5-6	few	TRBJ2-6	CASSFGTGRYSGANVLTF	TGTGCCAGCAGCTTCGGGACAGGGAGATACTCTGGGGCCAACGTCCTGACTTTC
TRBD1	TRBV20-1	many	TRBJ2-3	CSAVPDRVSTDTQYF	TGCAGTGCTGTTCCCGACAGGGTTAGCACAGATACGCAGTATTTT
-	TRBV6-5	-	TRBJ2-5	CASSPLQGVEETQYF	TGTGCCAGCAGCCCTTTACAGGGCGTCGAAGAGACCCAGTACTTC
-	TRBV12-3/TRBV12-4	few	TRBJ2-2	CASSPSTGLGGGELFF	TGTGCCAGCAGCCCTTCGACGGGGTTAGGAGGCGGGGAGCTGTTTTTT
-	TRBV20-1	few	TRBJ2-7	CSARGPGGRYEQYF	TGCAGTGCTAGAGGGCCGGGGGGCAGGTACGAGCAGTACTTC
-	TRBV20-1	few	TRBJ2-2	CSARYNDFGELFF	TGCAGTGCTAGATACAACGATTTCGGGGAGCTGTTTTTT
-	TRBV5-1	-	TRBJ2-5	CASSLGSDRQETQYF	TGCGCCAGCAGCTTGGGTTCAGACAGACAAGAGACCCAGTACTTC
TRBD2	TRBV20-1	few	TRBJ2-2	CSALGGGTGELFF	TGCAGTGCTCTCGGGGGGGGCACCGGGGAGCTGTTTTTT
-	TRBV25-1	few	TRBJ2-2	CASSARPLGELFF	TGTGCCAGCAGCGCTAGGCCGCTCGGGGAGCTGTTTTTT
TRBD1	TRBV3-1	-	TRBJ2-7	CASSQDLGLGTGTYEQYF	TGTGCCAGCAGCCAAGATCTAGGCTTGGGGACAGGGACCTACGAGCAGTACTTC
-	TRBV12-3/TRBV12-4	many	TRBJ2-5	CASSLATGHQETQYF	TGTGCCAGCAGTTTAGCGACCGGGCACCAAGAGACCCAGTACTTC
-	TRBV7-9	many	TRBJ2-7	CASIKERALLGEQYF	TGTGCCAGCATCAAGGAACGAGCCCTCCTAGGCGAGCAGTACTTC
-	TRBV6-2/TRBV6-3	many	TRBJ2-5	CASSYPTVYQETQYF	TGTGCCAGCAGTTACCCGACTGTGTACCAAGAGACCCAGTACTTC
-	TRBV29-1	-	TRBJ1-2	CSVDEQGLSYGYTF	TGCAGCGTTGATGAGCAGGGGCTCAGCTATGGCTACACCTTC
-	TRBV6-1	many	TRBJ2-3	CAAGEEGAATDTQYF	TGTGCCGCGGGAGAAGAGGGGGCAGCCACAGATACGCAGTATTTT
-	TRBV2	few	TRBJ2-2	CASSRGARTGELFF	TGTGCCAGCAGTCGGGGGGCGCGTACCGGGGAGCTGTTTTTT
-	TRBV11-2	-	TRBJ1-6	CASSLVVGSSYNSPLHF	TGTGCCAGCAGCTTAGTGGTCGGGAGCTCCTATAATTCACCCCTCCACTTT
-	TRBV18	many	TRBJ2-2	CASSSRGDTGELFF	TGTGCCAGCTCATCAAGGGGTGACACCGGGGAGCTGTTTTTT
TRBD2	TRBV7-9	many	TRBJ2-1	CASSLEGLAGVEQFF	TGTGCCAGCAGCTTAGAGGGACTAGCGGGAGTTGAGCAGTTCTTC
TRBD2	TRBV20-1	many	TRBJ2-1	CSARTLAGPYNEQFF	TGCAGTGCGAGAACGCTAGCGGGACCATACAATGAGCAGTTCTTC
-	TRBV20-1	-	TRBJ2-2	CSASVGLRTGELFF	TGCAGTGCTAGCGTTGGTCTCCGGACCGGGGAGCTGTTTTTT
-	TRBV18	few	TRBJ1-4	CASSPPSFSNEKLFF	TGTGCCAGCTCACCACCTTCCTTTTCTAATGAAAAACTGTTTTTT
-	TRBV29-1	-	TRBJ2-2	CSVESGVNTGELFF	TGCAGCGTTGAATCTGGGGTGAACACCGGGGAGCTGTTTTTT
TRBD2	TRBV7-6	-	TRBJ2-1	CASSTSGLAGEYNEQFF	TGTGCCAGCAGTACAAGCGGGCTAGCGGGGGAGTACAATGAGCAGTTCTTC
-	TRBV5-1	-	TRBJ2-3	CASSLVTNTDTQYF	TGCGCCAGCAGCTTGGTCACTAACACAGATACGCAGTATTTT
-	TRBV7-2	many	TRBJ2-7	CASSPRSPTYEQYF	TGTGCCAGCAGCCCCCGCTCACCGACCTACGAGCAGTACTTC
-	TRBV5-6	few	TRBJ1-3	CASSGRGNTIYF	TGTGCCAGCAGCGGCCGGGGAAACACCATATATTTT
TRBD1	TRBV7-2	few	TRBJ1-1	CASSLRQGAEMNTEAFF	TGTGCCAGCAGCTTAAGACAGGGGGCCGAAATGAACACTGAAGCTTTCTTT
-	TRBV20-1	few	TRBJ2-3	CSTKPTGDTQYF	TGCAGCACCAAGCCGACGGGAGATACGCAGTATTTT
-	TRBV6-1	-	TRBJ1-3	CASSRTISGNTIYF	TGTGCCAGCAGCCGGACTATTTCTGGAAACACCATATATTTT
-	TRBV25-1	-	TRBJ2-3	CASSDRASSSTGTDTQYF	TGTGCCAGCAGTGATCGGGCCTCCTCTAGTACAGGCACAGATACGCAGTATTTT
-	TRBV3-1	few	TRBJ1-2	CASSQAGTEAGFDYGYTF	TGTGCCAGCAGCCAAGCGGGGACCGAAGCGGGATTTGACTATGGCTACACCTTC
TRBD1	TRBV4-2	-	TRBJ2-5	CASSQETGVGETQYF	TGTGCCAGCAGCCAAGAGACAGGGGTTGGTGAGACCCAGTACTTC
TRBD2	TRBV20-1	few	TRBJ2-3	CSANSGEATDTQYF	TGCAGTGCCAATAGCGGGGAAGCCACAGATACGCAGTATTTT
-	TRBV2	-	TRBJ1-4	CASHGRRTRDEKLFF	TGTGCCAGTCATGGTCGGCGGACACGGGATGAAAAACTGTTTTTT
-	TRBV6-4	few	TRBJ2-2	CASSDSSANTGELFF	TGTGCCAGCAGTGACTCGAGCGCGAACACCGGGGAGCTGTTTTTT
TRBD1	TRBV7-2	many	TRBJ2-1	CASSLGTGGWDEQFF	TGTGCCAGCAGCCTAGGGACAGGGGGCTGGGATGAGCAGTTCTTC
-	TRBV20-1	-	TRBJ2-1	CSARSRWVYNEQFF	TGCAGTGCTAGATCCCGGTGGGTCTACAATGAGCAGTTCTTC
-	TRBV20-1	few	TRBJ2-1	CSARDLRAAWYNEQFF	TGCAGTGCTAGAGATCTTCGGGCGGCTTGGTACAATGAGCAGTTCTTC
-	TRBV3-1	many	TRBJ1-2	CASSQVNAIRARGYGYTF	TGTGCCAGCAGCCAAGTTAACGCAATTAGGGCGAGGGGCTATGGCTACACCTTC
-	TRBV5-1	many	TRBJ2-5	CASSFGGLGETQYF	TGCGCCAGCAGCTTCGGGGGCCTGGGAGAGACCCAGTACTTC
-	TRBV5-6	many	TRBJ2-2	CASSLNGELFF	TGTGCCAGCAGCTTGAACGGGGAGCTGTTTTTT
TRBD2	TRBV27	-	TRBJ2-1	CASSLVTSGYNEQFF	TGTGCCAGCAGTTTGGTGACTAGCGGGTACAATGAGCAGTTCTTC
-	TRBV25-1	few	TRBJ1-1	CASSEDMYYTEAFF	TGTGCCAGCAGTGAAGACATGTATTATACTGAAGCTTTCTTT
TRBD2	TRBV20-1	-	TRBJ2-3	CSARNQFSGRSTDTQYF	TGCAGTGCTAGAAATCAATTTAGCGGGAGGAGCACAGATACGCAGTATTTT
TRBD1	TRBV7-8	few	TRBJ2-3	CASSIGPGQHTDTQYF	TGTGCCAGCAGCATTGGACCGGGACAGCACACCGATACGCAGTATTTT